The entry that follows covers one T cell receptor (beta chain) sequence. The target antigen is unknown. The junction and the germline gene differ at one end; a read error may be behind it. The data originate from a study of T cells after yellow fever vaccination. General study results and limits: The study noted that FACS-sorted repertoires could contain abundant clonotypes contaminating from the bulk population.

TCRdb re-derived calls from the 5' RACE reads in MiXCR, one entry per CDR3 protein. The table records 600,000 to 750,000 distinct CDR3 sequences, 12% of them present only once. This clonotype was sampled from a man in his thirties or forties who received the YFV17D yellow fever vaccine. Specimen: PBMCs, collected on the day of the yellow fever booster vaccination.

The CDR3 spells CASSPPRTLQNTQCF. The DNA for the CDR3 is TGTGCCAGCTCCCCACCTCGGACCTTACAAAATACGCAGTGTTTT. The V call is TRBV18, the J call TRBJ2-3; no clear D gene. The CDR3 loop spans 15 amino acids. The germline V gene has CDR1 KGHSH and CDR2 LQKENI.